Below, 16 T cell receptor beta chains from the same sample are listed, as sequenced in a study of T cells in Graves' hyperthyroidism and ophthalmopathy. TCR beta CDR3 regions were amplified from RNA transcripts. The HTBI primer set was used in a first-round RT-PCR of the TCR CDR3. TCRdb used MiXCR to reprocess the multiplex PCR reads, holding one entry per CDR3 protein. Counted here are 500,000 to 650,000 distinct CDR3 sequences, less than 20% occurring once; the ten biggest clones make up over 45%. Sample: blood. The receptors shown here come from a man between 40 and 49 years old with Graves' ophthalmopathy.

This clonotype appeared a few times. The CDR3 sequence: CASSLKQAFF. As DNA, the CDR3 is TGTGCCAGCAGCTTAAAGCAAGCTTTCTTT. The chain recombines TRBV5-4 with TRBJ1-1; no reliable D call. V lost 2 bases to trimming and J lost 9 bases, with 5 bases between them. Germline CDR1 and CDR2: SGHNT and YYREEE (reference sequence). The CDR3 is 10 amino acids.

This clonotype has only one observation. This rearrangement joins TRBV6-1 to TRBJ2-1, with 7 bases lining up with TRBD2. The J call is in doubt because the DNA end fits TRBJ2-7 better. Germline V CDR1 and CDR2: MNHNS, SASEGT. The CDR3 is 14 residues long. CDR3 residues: CASSPRGVYNEQYF. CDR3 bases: TGTGCCAGCAGTCCTCGGGGGGTCTACAATGAGCAGTACTTC.

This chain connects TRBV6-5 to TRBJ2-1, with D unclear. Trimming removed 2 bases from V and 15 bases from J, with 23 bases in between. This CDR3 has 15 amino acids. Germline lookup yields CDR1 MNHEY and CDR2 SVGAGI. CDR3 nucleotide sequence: TGTGCCAGCAGTTACGTTGCCGAAATTTACTTACCAGGGTTCTTC. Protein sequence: CASSYVAEIYLPGFF.

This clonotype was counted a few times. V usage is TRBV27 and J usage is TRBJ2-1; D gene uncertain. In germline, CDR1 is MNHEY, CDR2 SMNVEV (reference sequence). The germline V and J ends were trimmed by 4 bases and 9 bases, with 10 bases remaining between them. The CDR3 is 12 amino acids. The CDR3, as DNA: TGTGCCAGCAGTTCCTCCAGGCGTGAGCAGTTCTTC. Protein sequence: CASSSSRREQFF.

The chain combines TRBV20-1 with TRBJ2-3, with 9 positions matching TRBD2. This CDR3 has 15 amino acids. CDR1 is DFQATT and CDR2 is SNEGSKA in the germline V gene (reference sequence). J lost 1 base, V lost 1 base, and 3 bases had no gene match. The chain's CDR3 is CSARAWTSGTDTQYF. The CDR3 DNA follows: TGCAGTGCTAGAGCGTGGACTAGCGGCACAGATACGCAGTATTTT.

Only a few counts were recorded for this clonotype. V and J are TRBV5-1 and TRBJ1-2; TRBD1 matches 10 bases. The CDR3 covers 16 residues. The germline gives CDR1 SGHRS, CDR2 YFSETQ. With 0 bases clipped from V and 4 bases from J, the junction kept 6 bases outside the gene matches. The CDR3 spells CASSLEEGQGSYGYTF. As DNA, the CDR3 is TGCGCCAGCAGCTTGGAGGAGGGACAGGGGTCCTATGGCTACACCTTC.

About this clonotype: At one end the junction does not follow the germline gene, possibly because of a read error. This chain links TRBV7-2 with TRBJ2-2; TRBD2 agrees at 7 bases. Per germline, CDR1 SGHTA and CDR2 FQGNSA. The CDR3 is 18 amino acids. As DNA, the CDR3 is TGCGCCAGCAGCCAAGATGGGGCGGCTAGCGGCTACACCGGGGAGCTGTTTTTT. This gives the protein CASSQDGAASGYTGELFF. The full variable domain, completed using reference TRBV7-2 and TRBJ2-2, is GAGVSQSPSNKVTEKGKDVELRCDPISGHTALYWYRQSLGQGLEFLIYFQGNSAPDKSGLPSDRFSAERTGGSVSTLTIQRTQQEDSAVYLCASSQDGAASGYTGELFFGEGSRLTVL.

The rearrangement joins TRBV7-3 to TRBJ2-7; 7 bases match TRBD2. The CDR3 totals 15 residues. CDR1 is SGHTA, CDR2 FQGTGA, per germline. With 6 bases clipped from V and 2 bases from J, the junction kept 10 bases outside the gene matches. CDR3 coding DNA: TGTGCCAGCAGTGAATCGGCTAGCGGTACCTACGAGCAGTACTTC. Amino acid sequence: CASSESASGTYEQYF.

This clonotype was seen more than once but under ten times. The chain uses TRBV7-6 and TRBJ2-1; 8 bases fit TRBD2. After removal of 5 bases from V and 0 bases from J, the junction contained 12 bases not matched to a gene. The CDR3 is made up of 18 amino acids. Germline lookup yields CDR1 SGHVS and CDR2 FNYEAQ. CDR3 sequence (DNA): TGTGCCAGCAGCCCACGGGGTAGCGGGATGAACTCCTACAATGAGCAGTTCTTC. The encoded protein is CASSPRGSGMNSYNEQFF.

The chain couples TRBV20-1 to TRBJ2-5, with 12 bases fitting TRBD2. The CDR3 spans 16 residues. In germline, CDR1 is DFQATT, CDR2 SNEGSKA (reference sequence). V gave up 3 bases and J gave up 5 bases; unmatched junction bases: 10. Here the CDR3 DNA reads TGCAGTGCTAGGCCGCCTAGCGGGGGGGCCAGGGAGACCCAGTACTTC. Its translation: CSARPPSGGARETQYF.

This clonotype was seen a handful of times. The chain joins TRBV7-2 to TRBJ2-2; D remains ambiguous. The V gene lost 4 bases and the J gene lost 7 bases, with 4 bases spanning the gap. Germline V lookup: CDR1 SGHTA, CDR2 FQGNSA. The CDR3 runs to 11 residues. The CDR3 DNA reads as TGTGCCAGCAGCTGGAACGGGGAGCTGTTTTTT. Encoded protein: CASSWNGELFF.

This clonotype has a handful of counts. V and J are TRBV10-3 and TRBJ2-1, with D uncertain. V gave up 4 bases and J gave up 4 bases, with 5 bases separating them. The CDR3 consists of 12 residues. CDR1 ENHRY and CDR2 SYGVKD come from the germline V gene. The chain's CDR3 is CAISASYNEQFF. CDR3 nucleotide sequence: TGTGCCATCAGTGCCAGTTACAATGAGCAGTTCTTC.

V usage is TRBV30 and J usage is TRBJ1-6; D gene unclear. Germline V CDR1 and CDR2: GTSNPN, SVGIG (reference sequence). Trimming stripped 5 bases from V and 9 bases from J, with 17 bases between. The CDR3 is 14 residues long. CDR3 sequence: CAWAGSSNFSPLHF. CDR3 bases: TGTGCCTGGGCAGGATCCAGCAATTTTTCACCCCTCCACTTT.

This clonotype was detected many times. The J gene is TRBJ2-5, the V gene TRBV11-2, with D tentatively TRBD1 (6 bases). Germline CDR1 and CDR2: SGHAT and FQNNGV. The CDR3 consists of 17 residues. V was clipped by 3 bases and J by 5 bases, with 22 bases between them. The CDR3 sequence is CASSLGTSFGAKETQYF. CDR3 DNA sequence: TGTGCCAGCAGCTTGGGGACAAGTTTTGGGGCTAAGGAGACCCAGTACTTC.

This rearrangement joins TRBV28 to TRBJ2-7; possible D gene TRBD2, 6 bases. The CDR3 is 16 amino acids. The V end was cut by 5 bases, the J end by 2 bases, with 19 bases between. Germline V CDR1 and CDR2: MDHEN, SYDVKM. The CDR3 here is CASSILSGGAPYEQYF. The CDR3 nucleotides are TGTGCCAGCAGTATCCTAAGCGGAGGGGCGCCCTACGAGCAGTACTTC.

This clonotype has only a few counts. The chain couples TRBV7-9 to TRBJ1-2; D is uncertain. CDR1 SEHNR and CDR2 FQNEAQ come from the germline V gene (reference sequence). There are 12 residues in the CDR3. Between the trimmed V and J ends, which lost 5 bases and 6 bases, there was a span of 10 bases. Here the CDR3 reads CASSNLRNGYTF. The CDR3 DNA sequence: TGTGCCAGCAGCAACCTTAGGAATGGCTACACCTTC.